The 29 T cell receptor beta chains reported below all come from one sample, sequenced in a study of CD8 T cells in ankylosing spondylitis. TCRdb processed the 5' RACE reads anew with MiXCR; each CDR3 protein has one entry. This table has 190,000 or so distinct CDR3 sequences, 10% to 15% appearing once. Sequencing was carried out using blood, either unsorted or a sorted T cell fraction (not recorded which). The origin of the receptors is a male donor with ankylosing spondylitis or in good health (not recorded which).

The chain employs TRBV4-1 and TRBJ2-3, with TRBD1 as a possible D gene (5 bases). The CDR3 runs 17 residues. Trimming removed 0 bases from V and 5 bases from J, with 18 bases in between. Germline V gene data show CDR1 as MGHRA and CDR2 as YSYEKL. The CDR3 loop reads CASSQDHSWKGVDTQYF. The CDR3 DNA sequence: TGCGCCAGCAGCCAAGATCACTCTTGGAAAGGGGTAGATACGCAGTATTTT.

CDR3 in amino acids: CATQGQGIYEQYF. The DNA of the CDR3 is TGTGCCACCCAAGGACAGGGAATCTACGAGCAGTACTTC. V gene TRBV11-2 combines with J gene TRBJ2-7; 8 bases map to TRBD1. The CDR3 spans 13 residues. Per the germline V gene, CDR1 is SGHAT and CDR2 is FQNNGV. The V gene end was trimmed by 10 bases and the J gene end by 3 bases; junction bases not matched to a gene: 8.

The chain couples TRBV3-1 to TRBJ1-4; D is unclear. The CDR3 has 14 amino acids. Germline CDR1 is LGHDT and CDR2 is YNNKEL (reference sequence). Trimming removed 0 bases at V and 9 bases at J, with 11 bases between. The CDR3 loop reads CASSQDAQRKKLFF. For the CDR3, the DNA is TGTGCCAGCAGCCAAGATGCACAGCGGAAAAAACTGTTTTTT.

The chain couples TRBV4-2 to TRBJ1-1; D not resolved. V lost 0 bases and J lost 6, with 14 bases in between. Germline CDR1 reads LGHNA; CDR2 reads YNFKEQ. The CDR3 length is 15 residues. The CDR3 region is CASSQERSGGPEAFF. The CDR3 coding sequence is TGTGCCAGCAGCCAAGAGCGTAGCGGCGGACCTGAAGCTTTCTTT.

The sample holds a few counts of this clonotype. V gene TRBV6-4 combines with J gene TRBJ1-1; 8 bases line up with TRBD1. Germline-derived CDR1 and CDR2 are MRHNA and SNTAGT. Unmatched junction bases numbered 5, after V lost 0 bases and J lost 5 bases. CDR3 length: 15 residues. The CDR3 sequence is CASSDSRTGGTEAFF. The CDR3 DNA follows: TGTGCCAGCAGTGACTCGAGAACAGGGGGAACTGAAGCTTTCTTT.

This chain joins TRBV4-1 and TRBJ1-2; D gene uncertain. CDR1 is MGHRA and CDR2 is YSYEKL in the germline V gene. This CDR3 spans 14 amino acids. Trimming stripped 1 base from V and 3 bases from J, with 9 bases between. Written as DNA, the CDR3 is TGCGCCAGCAGCCAAGGATGGGGAGACTATGGCTACACCTTC. This translates into CASSQGWGDYGYTF.

The rearrangement links TRBV5-1 to TRBJ2-1; 14 bases align to TRBD2. From germline, CDR1 is SGHRS and CDR2 YFSETQ. The CDR3 contains 16 residues. After removal of 4 bases from V and 4 bases from J, the junction contained 4 bases not matched to a gene. The chain's CDR3 is CASSAGTSGGYNEQFF. CDR3 in DNA: TGCGCCAGCAGCGCCGGGACTAGCGGGGGTTACAATGAGCAGTTCTTC.

This clonotype appeared a few times. The junction shows a germline mismatch at one end, possibly a read error. The chain is built from TRBV10-3 and TRBJ2-7; possibly TRBD2 for D (5 bases). Per the germline V gene, CDR1 is ENHRY and CDR2 is SYGVKD. The CDR3 has 12 amino acids. CDR3 sequence: CAISESLEVQNF. Written as DNA, the CDR3 is TGTGCCATCAGTGAGTCCCTGGAGGTTCAGAACTTC.

This chain connects TRBV7-2 to TRBJ2-7; 8 bases are shared with TRBD2. The ends lost 3 bases at V and 6 bases at J; junction bases unmatched: 10. The CDR3 is made up of 15 amino acids. Per germline, CDR1 SGHTA and CDR2 FQGNSA. The CDR3 DNA reads as TGTGCCAGCAGCTTCGAAGGGACTAGGAGCGGCGAGCAGTACTTC. Protein: CASSFEGTRSGEQYF. The entire variable domain, with the rest obtained from reference TRBV7-2 and TRBJ2-7, is as follows: GAGVSQSPSNKVTEKGKDVELRCDPISGHTALYWYRQSLGQGLEFLIYFQGNSAPDKSGLPSDRFSAERTGGSVSTLTIQRTQQEDSAVYLCASSFEGTRSGEQYFGPGTRLTVT.

The V call is TRBV10-2, the J call TRBJ1-4; a weak D match, TRBD1 (5 bases). The CDR3 sequence is 11 residues long. CDR1 and CDR2 (germline): WSHSY, SAAADI. V was cut by 4 bases and J by 8 bases, with 5 bases left in between. The CDR3 coding sequence is TGCGCCAGCAGTGGGGGGGAAAAACTGTTTTTT. Translating it yields CASSGGEKLFF.

This chain links TRBV2 with TRBJ2-1, with a weak D call TRBD2 (6 bases). Germline V gene lookup returns CDR1 SNHLY and CDR2 FYNNEI. CDR3 length: 16 residues. The V end was cut by 6 bases, the J end by 4 bases, with 19 bases between. DNA of the CDR3: TGTGCCAGCAGAACTCTAGCGTCCACGACGTACAATGAGCAGTTCTTC. Translation: CASRTLASTTYNEQFF.

This clonotype was counted only a few times. This chain connects TRBV4-1 to TRBJ2-2; perhaps TRBD1 as D (5 bases). V dropped 0 bases and J dropped 4 bases, with 12 bases sitting between them. Germline loops: CDR1 MGHRA, CDR2 YSYEKL. The CDR3 length is 16 residues. The CDR3 sequence: CASSQEGQGSTGELFF. DNA of the CDR3: TGCGCCAGCAGCCAAGAAGGGCAGGGAAGCACCGGGGAGCTGTTTTTT.

This chain uses TRBV5-1 with TRBJ2-2; TRBD1 aligns across 7 bases. Germline V lookup: CDR1 SGHRS, CDR2 YFSETQ. The CDR3 extends over 16 amino acids. Trimming cost V 4 bases and J 4 bases; bases outside gene matches: 10. CDR3 residues: CASSLWTGLPTGELFF. The CDR3 nucleotides are TGCGCCAGCAGCCTATGGACAGGTTTGCCCACCGGGGAGCTGTTTTTT.

This clonotype has more than one count but fewer than ten. The chain combines TRBV30 with TRBJ1-2; weak D call: TRBD1 (6 bases). The CDR3 is made up of 13 amino acids. In germline, CDR1 is GTSNPN, CDR2 SVGIG (reference sequence). V gave up 4 bases and J gave up 3 bases, with 12 bases separating them. CDR3 in DNA: TGTGCCTGGAAGGGGGGCGCAGACTATGGCTACACCTTC. It specifies CAWKGGADYGYTF.

This clonotype was detected ten times or more. The chain employs TRBV19 and TRBJ1-5; D is ambiguous. CDR3 length equals 12 residues. Germline V gene data show CDR1 as LNHDA and CDR2 as SQIVND (reference sequence). Trimming cost V 5 bases and J 3 bases, with 5 bases left between them. The CDR3 nucleotides are TGTGCCAGTAGTCGGACCAATCAGCCCCAGCATTTT. Translation gives CASSRTNQPQHF.

The V and J genes are TRBV12-3 or TRBV12-4 and TRBJ2-7; D assignment may be TRBD1 or TRBD2 (5 bases each). V lost 2 bases and J 6 bases, leaving 14 bases between the germline ends. The CDR3 loop spans 14 amino acids. CDR3 DNA sequence: TGTGCCAGCAGTTTATATACTAGTGGGGCCGAGCAGTACTTC. Its translation is CASSLYTSGAEQYF.

This clonotype appeared many times. The chain joins TRBV7-9 to TRBJ2-3; D tentatively fits TRBD1 or TRBD2 (5 bases each). Germline V gives CDR1 SEHNR, CDR2 FQNEAQ (reference sequence). The CDR3 loop spans 13 amino acids. With 0 bases removed from V and 5 bases from J, the gap between germline ends came to 6 bases. DNA for the CDR3: TGTGCCAGCAGCTTAGCGGGGGAAGATACGCAGTATTTT. The encoded protein is CASSLAGEDTQYF. Variable domain in full (rest from reference TRBV7-9 and TRBJ2-3): DTGVSQNPRHKITKRGQNVTFRCDPISEHNRLYWYRQTLGQGPEFLTYFQNEAQLEKSRLLSDRFSAERPKGSFSTLEIQRTEQGDSAMYLCASSLAGEDTQYFGPGTRLTVL.

There are many counts of this clonotype. The genes are TRBV20-1 and TRBJ2-7; D call uncertain. V shed 2 bases and J shed 7 bases, with 15 bases lying between them. CDR3 length equals 13 residues. The V gene's germline CDR1 is DFQATT and CDR2 SNEGSKA (reference sequence). The CDR3 is CSARLRTALEQYF. The DNA of the CDR3 is TGCAGTGCTAGACTCCGGACCGCGTTGGAGCAGTACTTC.

The gene calls are TRBV30 and TRBJ2-1, with D hard to call. V lost 0 bases and J lost 5, with 2 bases in between. The V gene's germline CDR1 is GTSNPN and CDR2 SVGIG (reference sequence). The length of the CDR3 is 11 residues. The CDR3 spells CAWSVNNEQFF. CDR3 in DNA: TGTGCCTGGAGTGTTAACAATGAGCAGTTCTTC.

The CDR3, as DNA: TGTGCCAGCAGTTACTCGAGACTAGCTACGTACAATGAGCAGTTCTTC. Protein: CASSYSRLATYNEQFF. The V and J genes are TRBV6-2 or TRBV6-3 and TRBJ2-1; 7 nucleotides align to TRBD2. Germline CDR1 and CDR2: MNHEY and SVGEGT. J was trimmed by 4 bases and V by 0 bases; bases with no gene match: 6. The CDR3 runs 16 residues.

The gene calls are TRBV27 and TRBJ1-2; D may be TRBD1 (5 bases). From germline, CDR1 is MNHEY and CDR2 SMNVEV (reference sequence). This CDR3 comprises 13 residues. V lost 8 bases to trimming and J lost 8 bases, with 18 bases between them. CDR3: CASGPQGTEGYTF. The CDR3 DNA follows: TGTGCCAGCGGACCCCAGGGAACGGAGGGCTACACCTTC.

The chain couples TRBV5-1 to TRBJ2-7; tentatively, D is TRBD2 (5 bases). Trimming took off 2 bases at V and 6 bases at J, with 12 bases between the two ends. The CDR3 consists of 13 residues. CDR1 SGHRS and CDR2 YFSETQ come from the germline V gene. In DNA, the CDR3 is TGCGCCAGCAGCTTATCCCGCGGGCTCGAGCAGTACTTC. Residues: CASSLSRGLEQYF.

A few counts support this clonotype. This rearrangement joins TRBV12-5 to TRBJ2-1, with 8 bases identical to TRBD2. Germline CDR1 is LGHNT and CDR2 is FRNRAP. The junction had 9 bases not matched to a gene; V was cut back by 7 bases and J by 4 bases. This CDR3 region has 15 residues. DNA for the CDR3: TGTGCTAGTGCCGTAGCGGGAATAAGGTACAATGAGCAGTTCTTC. It encodes CASAVAGIRYNEQFF.

This clonotype has more than one count but fewer than ten. CDR3 sequence: CASSLSSGSPYYEQYF. CDR3 coding DNA: TGTGCCAGCAGCCTAAGTAGCGGGAGCCCCTACTACGAGCAGTACTTC. V gene TRBV3-1 combines with J gene TRBJ2-7; TRBD2 matches 9 bases. V shed 4 bases, J shed 3 bases, and the junction held 10 bases outside the gene matches. Germline V gene sequence: CDR1 LGHDT, CDR2 YNNKEL (reference sequence). The CDR3 spans 16 residues.

The chain uses TRBV6-5 and TRBJ2-3; possible D gene TRBD1, 6 bases. The germline V gene has CDR1 MNHEY and CDR2 SVGAGI. CDR3 length: 13 residues. Trimming took 5 bases from V and 3 from J, leaving 9 bases between them. The CDR3 here is CASSNRVTDTQYF. The CDR3 DNA follows: TGTGCCAGCAGTAACAGGGTGACAGATACGCAGTATTTT.

In its sample, this clonotype was seen a few times. The rearrangement uses TRBV20-1 and TRBJ2-1; TRBD2 aligns across 8 bases. Germline CDR1 DFQATT, CDR2 SNEGSKA (reference sequence). CDR3 length: 14 amino acids. After removal of 6 bases from V and 2 bases from J, the junction contained 6 bases not matched to a gene. CDR3 loop: CSANSGETYNEQFF. CDR3 nucleotides: TGCAGTGCAAATAGCGGGGAAACCTACAATGAGCAGTTCTTC.

The chain recombines TRBV10-1 with TRBJ1-1; D might be TRBD1 (6 bases). Per germline, CDR1 WNHNN and CDR2 SYGVQD (reference sequence). The CDR3 runs 14 residues. Trimming took off 4 bases at V and 5 bases at J, with 14 bases between the two ends. The CDR3 protein is CASSAGGLYTEAFF. The CDR3 bases are TGCGCCAGCAGTGCTGGGGGGCTATATACTGAAGCTTTCTTT.

This chain's CDR3 is CASSQGAAGSFSYEQYF. The CDR3 nucleotides are TGTGCCAGCAGCCAAGGGGCAGCGGGAAGTTTTTCCTACGAGCAGTACTTC. The genes are TRBV3-1 and TRBJ2-7, with TRBD2 matching over 7 bases. This CDR3 is built from 17 residues. Germline CDR1 is LGHDT and CDR2 is YNNKEL (reference sequence). The ends lost 1 base at V and 1 base at J; junction bases unmatched: 10.

This clonotype has at least ten counts. The V call is TRBV27, the J call TRBJ2-1; 8 positions match TRBD1. In germline, CDR1 is MNHEY, CDR2 SMNVEV (reference sequence). The CDR3 has 15 residues. V lost 2 bases, J lost 8 bases, and 8 bases stayed unmatched. The CDR3 sequence is CASSLNQGARYEQFF. Here the CDR3 DNA reads TGTGCCAGCAGTTTAAATCAGGGGGCTCGGTATGAGCAGTTCTTC.